This T cell receptor (beta chain) was documented in a study of molecular identifiers for immune sequencing clone quantification. Study-wide results and limits: The share of molecules held by clones above 20 RNA copies was over 97% in effector cells and under 1% in naive cells. Amid about a million naive cells, spiked Jurkat TCR RNA from one cell was reportedly still detectable. Identical TCR molecules sharing a barcode could underestimate highly expanded clone sizes.

V lost 4 bases and J lost 7, with 19 bases in between. This CDR3 spans 15 amino acids. CDR1 is WSHSY, CDR2 SAAADI, per germline. With listed TCR primers and previously described methods, bulk TCR libraries were prepared. TCRdb re-derived calls from the PCR reads in MiXCR, one entry per CDR3 protein. Seen here are over 600,000 distinct CDR3 sequences, about 20% observed once, and the top ten hold 0.85% to 0.9%. This clonotype was recorded many times. What it recognizes is unknown. The chain joins TRBV10-2 to TRBJ2-5; D possibly corresponds to TRBD1 (7 bases). The sample consisted of naive CD8+ T cells from blood, with Jurkat cell RNA spiked in. Subset specified: FACS-sorted CD8+CD4-CCR7+CD45RA+ naive T cells. This receptor was identified in a human donor in good health. Some libraries in this study had Jurkat cell RNA spiked in. CDR3 sequence (DNA): TGCGCCAGCAGTGGAGGAGGGGGCGAGTTCGGGACCCAGTACTTC. This codes for CASSGGGGEFGTQYF.